These T cell receptor beta chains were read from a single sample in a study of blood T cells in healthy people across ages. Each CDR3 protein gets one entry after TCRdb re-called the 5' RACE reads with MiXCR. This table has about 810,000 distinct CDR3 sequences, around 36% appearing once. Sequenced sample: blood. The receptors here all came from a man between 18 and 35 years old in good health. Both conserved end residues are part of each CDR3. Fields, in order: J gene, V gene, clone size, D gene, CDR3 DNA, CDR3 protein. A D gene is named only where the DNA matches it firmly. Some rows mark clone size as missing; the rest say once, few, many or name a class of expanded clone.

J gene: TRBJ1-5
V gene: TRBV6-6
clone size: NA
D gene: TRBD1
CDR3 DNA: TGTGCCACCAAACCAGGGGGAGATTTTCAGCCCCAGCATTTT
CDR3 protein: CATKPGGDFQPQHF

J gene: TRBJ2-3
V gene: TRBV29-1
clone size: NA
D gene: NA
CDR3 DNA: TGCAGCGTTTTATTAGTGGGGGGGCCGGCAGATACGCAGTATTTT
CDR3 protein: CSVLLVGGPADTQYF

J gene: TRBJ2-5
V gene: TRBV29-1
clone size: many
D gene: NA
CDR3 DNA: TGCAGCGTTGAGCTCGGGCGCCAAGAGACCCAGTACTTC
CDR3 protein: CSVELGRQETQYF

J gene: TRBJ1-1
V gene: TRBV9
clone size: NA
D gene: NA
CDR3 DNA: TGTGCCAGCAGCGTAGGAGATCTTGCCCCTGAAGCTTTCTTT
CDR3 protein: CASSVGDLAPEAFF

J gene: TRBJ2-7
V gene: TRBV7-2
clone size: NA
D gene: NA
CDR3 DNA: TGTGCCAGCAGCACCCGAAGCTCCTACGAGCAGTACTTC
CDR3 protein: CASSTRSSYEQYF

J gene: TRBJ1-4
V gene: TRBV4-3
clone size: NA
D gene: NA
CDR3 DNA: TGCGCCAGCAGCCAAGAGGGAAGGGCGAATGAAAAACTGTTTTTT
CDR3 protein: CASSQEGRANEKLFF

J gene: TRBJ1-4
V gene: TRBV20-1
clone size: few
D gene: NA
CDR3 DNA: TGCAGTGCTACTTCCCGGACTAATGAAAAACTGTTTTTT
CDR3 protein: CSATSRTNEKLFF

J gene: TRBJ2-4
V gene: TRBV5-1
clone size: NA
D gene: TRBD2
CDR3 DNA: TGCGCCAACAGCTTACTTTTAGCGGGGGGGGACAATGAGCAGTACTTC
CDR3 protein: CANSLLLAGGDNEQYF

J gene: TRBJ1-4
V gene: TRBV7-2
clone size: NA
D gene: NA
CDR3 DNA: TGTGCCAGCAGCCACGACAGTGCAACTAATGAAAAACTGTTTTTT
CDR3 protein: CASSHDSATNEKLFF

J gene: TRBJ2-5
V gene: TRBV4-1
clone size: NA
D gene: NA
CDR3 DNA: TGCGCCAGCAGCCAAGGACCGGCGGAGACCCAGTACTTC
CDR3 protein: CASSQGPAETQYF

J gene: TRBJ2-7
V gene: TRBV20-1
clone size: NA
D gene: NA
CDR3 DNA: TGCAGTGCTAGAGATGGAGGGACACTAACCTACGAGCAGTACTTC
CDR3 protein: CSARDGGTLTYEQYF

J gene: TRBJ1-5
V gene: TRBV25-1
clone size: few
D gene: NA
CDR3 DNA: TGTGCCAGCAGCCCGTCGGGGGCAGGGGTGGATCAGCCCCAGCATTTT
CDR3 protein: CASSPSGAGVDQPQHF

J gene: TRBJ2-3
V gene: TRBV12-3/TRBV12-4
clone size: few
D gene: NA
CDR3 DNA: TGTGCCAGCAGTTCTGAAAATAGCGATACGCAGTATTTT
CDR3 protein: CASSSENSDTQYF

J gene: TRBJ1-5
V gene: TRBV28
clone size: few
D gene: NA
CDR3 DNA: TGTGCCAGCAGTCGGACGGGACGGCGGAATCAGCCCCAGCATTTT
CDR3 protein: CASSRTGRRNQPQHF

J gene: TRBJ1-1
V gene: TRBV5-1
clone size: NA
D gene: TRBD1
CDR3 DNA: TGCGCCAGCAGCGGCACAGGGGGCTCGGGCACTGAAGCTTTCTTT
CDR3 protein: CASSGTGGSGTEAFF

J gene: TRBJ1-4
V gene: TRBV27
clone size: NA
D gene: NA
CDR3 DNA: TGTGTCAGCAGAACGGGGTCGGGGGCCGGAAAACTGTTTTTT
CDR3 protein: CVSRTGSGAGKLFF